The 18 T cell receptor beta chains given below trace back to one sample, sequenced in a study of cytomegalovirus exposure and HLA in healthy donors. PCR used 60 Vbeta primers and 13 Jbeta primers. Profiled with immunoSEQ multiplex PCR; TCRdb holds only in-frame clones, not every one. The clone table shows fewer than 150,000 clones, with the ten largest holding 2% to 3%. Source material: PBMCs. These receptors originate from a man between 40 and 49 years old in good health and CMV-seronegative.

The rearrangement uses TRBV25-1 and TRBJ1-1; D is possibly TRBD1 (5 bases). The V gene's germline CDR1 is MGHDK and CDR2 SYGVNS. The ends were cut back, 2 bases at V and 4 bases at J, with 17 bases in the middle. This CDR3 region has 16 residues. CDR3 region: CASSERGRVGRTEAFF. CDR3 bases: TGTGCCAGCAGTGAAAGGGGCAGGGTGGGGCGCACTGAAGCTTTCTTT.

V is TRBV7-9 and J is TRBJ1-1; tentative D call: TRBD1 (5 bases). Trimming removed 1 base from V and 2 bases from J, with 20 bases in between. In germline, CDR1 is SEHNR, CDR2 FQNEAQ (reference sequence). CDR3 length: 18 amino acids. CDR3 bases: TGTGCCAGCAGCTTAGAATTTGGGGGGAGGATCCGTAACACTGAAGCTTTCTTT. Translated, it gives CASSLEFGGRIRNTEAFF.

The V call is TRBV10-3, the J call TRBJ2-7, with a possible D match to TRBD2 (6 bases). Trimming left V 3 bases short and J 4 bases short, with 16 bases between. The CDR3 covers 15 residues. The germline V gene has CDR1 ENHRY and CDR2 SYGVKD. The CDR3 DNA sequence: TGTGCCATCAGTGATGGTGGGCTGGGGGGATACGAGCAGTACTTC. Protein sequence: CAISDGGLGGYEQYF.

V is TRBV14 and J is TRBJ2-7, with D tentatively TRBD1 (5 bases). CDR3 length equals 14 residues. V gave up 0 bases and J gave up 6 bases, with 12 bases separating them. CDR1 and CDR2 (germline): SGHDN, FVKESK. CDR3 sequence reads: CASSQDRESGEQYF. The CDR3 nucleotides are TGTGCCAGCAGCCAAGACAGGGAATCGGGCGAGCAGTACTTC.

J is TRBJ2-1 and V is TRBV4-1; 11 positions agree with TRBD2. The CDR3 contains 19 residues. The ends lost 4 bases at V and 7 bases at J; junction bases unmatched: 18. Germline CDR1 is MGHRA and CDR2 is YSYEKL. This chain's CDR3 is CASSPRLAGSSEPGNEQFF. The CDR3 nucleotides are TGCGCCAGCAGCCCCAGACTAGCGGGGAGCTCCGAACCTGGGAATGAGCAGTTCTTC.

The V call is TRBV4-3, the J call TRBJ2-3, with D possibly TRBD2 on 6 matching bases. Germline V gene lookup returns CDR1 LGHNA and CDR2 YSLEER. The length of the CDR3 is 19 residues. Trimming pared 0 bases from V and 0 bases from J, leaving 19 bases between. CDR3 region: CASSQEGIRGWTSTDTQYF. As DNA, the CDR3 is TGCGCCAGCAGCCAAGAGGGGATTCGGGGGTGGACTAGCACAGATACGCAGTATTTT.

This chain links TRBV4-2 with TRBJ2-5; 11 bases align to TRBD2. Germline-derived CDR1 and CDR2 are LGHNA and YNFKEQ. V dropped 0 bases and J dropped 2; count of bases not matched to a gene: 5. CDR3 length equals 17 residues. CDR3 protein: CASSQDPSGGPQETQYF. Written as DNA, the CDR3 is TGTGCCAGCAGCCAAGATCCTAGCGGGGGGCCGCAAGAGACCCAGTACTTC.

V usage is TRBV7-2 and J usage is TRBJ2-1; weak D call: TRBD2 (6 bases). CDR1 and CDR2 from the germline V gene are SGHTA and FQGNSA. Trimming shortened V by 1 base and J by 0 bases, and 10 bases separated the two germline ends. CDR3 length: 16 residues. Here the CDR3 reads CASSLDGGSSYNEQFF. DNA of the CDR3: TGTGCCAGCAGCTTAGATGGGGGGAGCTCCTACAATGAGCAGTTCTTC. Full variable domain (missing parts from reference TRBV7-2 and TRBJ2-1): GAGVSQSPSNKVTEKGKDVELRCDPISGHTALYWYRQSLGQGLEFLIYFQGNSAPDKSGLPSDRFSAERTGGSVSTLTIQRTQQEDSAVYLCASSLDGGSSYNEQFFGPGTRLTVL.

This chain links TRBV4-3 with TRBJ1-5; D remains unclear. The CDR3 spans 17 residues. Germline V gives CDR1 LGHNA, CDR2 YSLEER. The germline V and J ends were trimmed by 0 bases and 2 bases, with 14 bases remaining between them. The CDR3 loop reads CASSQDLLKIGNQPQHF. The DNA for the CDR3 is TGCGCCAGCAGCCAAGATTTACTGAAGATCGGCAATCAGCCCCAGCATTTT.

This chain connects TRBV21-1 to TRBJ2-1; the table's D call of TRBD2 was not tested on the DNA. TRBV21-1 corresponds to a pseudogene. This CDR3 spans 17 amino acids. In DNA form, the CDR3 reads TGTGCCAGCAGCAAACTAGGATCCTTCCCTGGTTCCAATGAGCAGTTCTTC. It codes for CASSKLGSFPGSNEQFF.

The J gene is TRBJ2-1, the V gene TRBV19, with D uncertain. The ends were cut back, 9 bases at V and 0 bases at J, with 15 bases in the middle. Germline assignment: CDR1 LNHDA and CDR2 SQIVND (reference sequence). The CDR3 spans 15 residues. In DNA form, the CDR3 reads TGTGCCAGCTCAGGCCGGTACAGCTCCTACAATGAGCAGTTCTTC. Amino acids: CASSGRYSSYNEQFF.

This sequence joins TRBV4-1 and TRBJ1-4; D perhaps matches TRBD1 (6 bases). V lost 4 bases, J lost 7 bases, and 13 bases lay in between. Germline V lookup: CDR1 MGHRA, CDR2 YSYEKL. The CDR3 has 14 amino acids. DNA of the CDR3: TGCGCCAGCAGCCTAACACAGGGCCCTGAAAAACTGTTTTTT. This gives the protein CASSLTQGPEKLFF.

The chain has TRBV2 and TRBJ2-7, with 7 bases lining up with TRBD1. The CDR3 sequence is 15 residues long. With 3 bases clipped from V and 6 bases from J, the junction kept 11 bases outside the gene matches. From germline, CDR1 is SNHLY and CDR2 FYNNEI. The CDR3 sequence is CASSDGLPGGSEQYF. CDR3 sequence (DNA): TGTGCCAGCAGTGATGGGCTGCCAGGGGGATCCGAGCAGTACTTC.

The chain links TRBV5-4 to TRBJ1-1, with D unclear. This CDR3 contains 15 residues. The V gene's germline CDR1 is SGHNT and CDR2 YYREEE (reference sequence). V lost 2 bases, J lost 6 bases, and 17 bases lay in between. DNA for the CDR3: TGTGCCAGCAGCTTAAACCCAGGTTTGGCGTCTGAAGCTTTCTTT. It codes for CASSLNPGLASEAFF.

This chain connects TRBV19 to TRBJ2-7, with D possibly being TRBD1 (7 bases). Germline V CDR1 and CDR2: LNHDA, SQIVND (reference sequence). V dropped 3 bases and J dropped 1 base, with 13 bases sitting between them. CDR3 size: 15 residues. The CDR3 DNA follows: TGTGCCAGTAGTATTACACAGGGGAGGTCCTACGAGCAGTACTTC. This translates into CASSITQGRSYEQYF.

V gene TRBV9 combines with J gene TRBJ1-1, with 7 bases lining up with TRBD1. This CDR3 is 14 amino acids long. Germline CDR1 and CDR2: SGDLS and YYNGEE. Unmatched junction bases numbered 10, after V lost 4 bases and J lost 7 bases. The CDR3 loop is CASSPRGGTVEAFF. Here the CDR3 DNA reads TGTGCCAGCAGCCCACGGGGGGGGACAGTTGAAGCTTTCTTT. The complete variable domain, with remaining parts taken from reference TRBV9 and TRBJ1-1, reads DSGVTQTPKHLITATGQRVTLRCSPRSGDLSVYWYQQSLDQGLQFLIQYYNGEERAKGNILERFSAQQFPDLHSELNLSSLELGDSALYFCASSPRGGTVEAFFGQGTRLTVV.

In nucleotides, the CDR3 is TGTGCCAGCAGCCAGGACAGGGACGAGCAGTACTTC. As protein: CASSQDRDEQYF. The chain joins TRBV6-5 to TRBJ2-7; 8 nucleotides line up with TRBD1. Germline V CDR1 and CDR2: MNHEY, SVGAGI. The CDR3 totals 12 residues. Unmatched junction bases numbered 3, after V lost 6 bases and J lost 5 bases.

The chain links TRBV7-2 to TRBJ1-6, with TRBD1 as a possible D gene (5 bases). The V gene lost 5 bases and the J gene lost 13 bases, with 21 bases spanning the gap. Germline assignment: CDR1 SGHTA and CDR2 FQGNSA. The CDR3 spans 15 residues. The CDR3 DNA is TGTGCCAGCAGCCAATGGGGGGGTTTAGGGAATCCCCTCCACTTT. Translation gives CASSQWGGLGNPLHF.